Below, 30 T cell receptor beta chains from the same sample are listed, as sequenced in a study of T cell responses to AZD1222 COVID-19 vaccine. Produced via immunoSEQ multiplex PCR; TCRdb's table is partial and in-frame only. The data show 100,000 or so clones, with around nine tenths seen just once and 2.5% to 4% held by the top ten. The sample here was peripheral blood, taken on day 0 of AZD1222 vaccination. All receptors come from an adult in good health.

The sample holds a few counts of this clone. The V gene is TRBV5-1, the J gene TRBJ2-2; D not resolved. This CDR3 comprises 14 residues. Trimming stripped 1 base from V and 1 base from J, with 5 bases between. Germline lookup yields CDR1 SGHRS and CDR2 YFSETQ. Here the CDR3 DNA reads TGCGCCAGCAGCTTGCTCGAGAACACCGGGGAGCTGTTTTTT. Amino acid sequence: CASSLLENTGELFF. Combining the CDR3 with reference TRBV5-1 and TRBJ2-2 gives the whole variable domain KAGVTQTPRYLIKTRGQQVTLSCSPISGHRSVSWYQQTPGQGLQFLFEYFSETQRNKGNFPGRFSGRQFSNSRSEMNVSTLELGDSALYLCASSLLENTGELFFGEGSRLTVL.

The J gene is TRBJ1-2, the V gene TRBV24-1, with TRBD1 matching 7 bases. Per germline, CDR1 KGHDR and CDR2 SFDVKD. The CDR3 loop spans 12 amino acids. V trimming: 9 bases; J trimming: 4 bases; junction bases outside the gene matches: 4. CDR3 bases: TGTGCCACCGGCGGGGACAGCTATGGCTACACCTTC. This codes for CATGGDSYGYTF.

The rearrangement joins TRBV4-3 to TRBJ1-6, with D possibly TRBD1 on 5 matching bases. CDR1 and CDR2 from the germline V gene are LGHNA and YSLEER. The V end was cut by 1 base, the J end by 3 bases, with 13 bases between. The CDR3 length is 17 residues. The CDR3 sequence: CASSQAWRQGYNSPLHF. The CDR3 coding sequence is TGCGCCAGCAGCCAAGCCTGGCGGCAGGGCTATAATTCACCCCTCCACTTT.

The CDR3 is CASNGGGNTIYF. The CDR3 coding sequence is TGTGCCAGCAACGGGGGAGGAAACACCATATATTTT. The V gene is TRBV2, the J gene TRBJ1-3; perhaps TRBD1 as D (5 bases). The CDR3 is 12 residues long. With 7 bases removed from V and 4 bases from J, the gap between germline ends came to 8 bases. Germline V gene lookup returns CDR1 SNHLY and CDR2 FYNNEI. The full variable domain, rest sourced from reference TRBV2 and TRBJ1-3, is EPEVTQTPSHQVTQMGQEVILRCVPISNHLYFYWYRQILGQKVEFLVSFYNNEISEKSEIFDDQFSVERPDGSNFTLKIRSTKLEDSAMYFCASNGGGNTIYFGEGSWLTVV.

The chain joins TRBV7-2 to TRBJ2-7; 9 bases align to TRBD1. This CDR3 contains 14 residues. V shed 3 bases and J 2 bases; nucleotides not matched to a gene: 2. Germline lookup yields CDR1 SGHTA and CDR2 FQGNSA. CDR3 sequence reads: CASSLTGGTYEQYF. CDR3 DNA: TGTGCCAGCAGCTTGACAGGGGGAACCTACGAGCAGTACTTC.

The chain has TRBV6-6 and TRBJ1-6, with D tentatively TRBD1 (5 bases). Trimming shortened V by 5 bases and J by 5 bases, and 19 bases separated the two germline ends. This CDR3 has 17 residues. Germline V gene data show CDR1 as MNHNY and CDR2 as SVGAGI (reference sequence). The CDR3 DNA follows: TGTGCCAGCAGTCCAACCCGACAGAGGGGAAATAATTCACCCCTCCACTTT. Translated, it gives CASSPTRQRGNNSPLHF.

The genes are TRBV7-2 and TRBJ2-7; the D is unclear. V was cut by 2 bases and J by 3 bases, with 11 bases left in between. The CDR3 is made up of 14 amino acids. From germline, CDR1 is SGHTA and CDR2 FQGNSA. The CDR3 spells CASSLSASFYEQYF. The CDR3 region has the DNA TGTGCCAGCAGCTTATCCGCTAGTTTCTACGAGCAGTACTTC.

The chain employs TRBV7-2 and TRBJ1-1; TRBD1 is a possible D gene (5 bases). Per germline, CDR1 SGHTA and CDR2 FQGNSA. Trimming pared 3 bases from V and 0 bases from J, leaving 11 bases between. The CDR3 totals 15 residues. The CDR3 loop reads CASSFLGRMNTEAFF. CDR3 nucleotides: TGTGCCAGCAGCTTCTTGGGACGGATGAACACTGAAGCTTTCTTT. The full variable domain, completed using reference TRBV7-2 and TRBJ1-1, is GAGVSQSPSNKVTEKGKDVELRCDPISGHTALYWYRQSLGQGLEFLIYFQGNSAPDKSGLPSDRFSAERTGGSVSTLTIQRTQQEDSAVYLCASSFLGRMNTEAFFGQGTRLTVV.

This clone has a single count. The chain joins TRBV6-5 to TRBJ1-2; 11 nucleotides agree with TRBD1. The germline V gene has CDR1 MNHEY and CDR2 SVGAGI. The CDR3 has 13 residues. J was trimmed by 8 bases and V by 8 bases; bases with no gene match: 7. CDR3 bases: TGTGCCAGCTGCATAGGGACAGGGGGAGGCTACACCTTC. This sequence encodes CASCIGTGGGYTF.

This clone was detected a few times. The rearrangement uses TRBV7-9 and TRBJ2-5; 8 nucleotides agree with TRBD1. The CDR3 runs to 14 residues. Germline CDR1 and CDR2: SEHNR and FQNEAQ (reference sequence). V dropped 6 bases and J dropped 1; count of bases not matched to a gene: 4. CDR3 protein: CASRGRGPQETQYF. The CDR3 nucleotides read TGTGCCAGCAGAGGCAGGGGGCCCCAAGAGACCCAGTACTTC.

This chain joins TRBV4-2 and TRBJ1-2; D gene uncertain. The V gene's germline CDR1 is LGHNA and CDR2 YNFKEQ. Trimming stripped 8 bases from V and 0 bases from J, with 13 bases between. This CDR3 is built from 14 residues. CDR3 region: CASSSFPSNYGYTF. The CDR3 region has the DNA TGTGCCAGCTCTTCCTTTCCTTCTAACTATGGCTACACCTTC.

The genes are TRBV6-1 and TRBJ1-3; 9 bases are a match to TRBD1. V was pared by 1 base and J by 0 bases, with 4 bases of the junction left unmatched. Germline V gene lookup returns CDR1 MNHNS and CDR2 SASEGT. This CDR3 region has 17 residues. Here the CDR3 DNA reads TGTGCCAGCAGTGAAGTACAGGGGGCAAGCTCTGGAAACACCATATATTTT. Encoded protein: CASSEVQGASSGNTIYF.

The rearrangement joins TRBV5-1 to TRBJ2-5, with D uncertain. In germline, CDR1 is SGHRS, CDR2 YFSETQ. This CDR3 has 13 amino acids. V lost 5 bases to trimming and J lost 1 base, with 9 bases between them. As DNA, the CDR3 is TGCGCCAGCAGGTTGCATTCCCAAGAGACCCAGTACTTC. Amino acid sequence: CASRLHSQETQYF.

The chain joins TRBV7-8 to TRBJ2-1; D unclear. Germline V gene data show CDR1 as SGHVS and CDR2 as FQNEAQ. CDR3 length: 15 amino acids. The V gene lost 5 bases and the J gene lost 0 bases, with 11 bases spanning the gap. CDR3 in amino acids: CASSPGRSSYNEQFF. CDR3 nucleotide sequence: TGTGCCAGCAGCCCAGGAAGGAGCTCCTACAATGAGCAGTTCTTC.

The chain joins TRBV18 to TRBJ2-1; no firm D call. The CDR3 contains 14 residues. Trimming stripped 6 bases from V and 7 bases from J, with 16 bases between. Germline V gene data show CDR1 as KGHSH and CDR2 as LQKENI. The CDR3 region has the DNA TGTGCCAGCTCCACCGGGCCTGCCTCTAATGAGCAGTTCTTC. It encodes CASSTGPASNEQFF.

J is TRBJ2-1 and V is TRBV6-4, with D possibly TRBD1 on 6 matching bases. Trimming removed 10 bases from V and 9 bases from J, with 25 bases in between. Germline V CDR1 and CDR2: MRHNA, SNTAGT. This CDR3 has 15 residues. The CDR3 DNA reads TGTGCCACCCGTACAGGGAGTGGGCTGGCCGGTGAGCAGTTCTTC. Encoded protein: CATRTGSGLAGEQFF.

This clone was picked up one time. The chain carries TRBV11-3 and TRBJ1-1; D ambiguous. The V and J ends lost 0 bases and 2 bases respectively, with 13 bases between them. CDR1 and CDR2 (germline): SGHNT, YENEEA. The CDR3 is 16 residues long. The CDR3 DNA is TGTGCCAGCAGCTTAGACGGGAGGGATGGAAACACTGAAGCTTTCTTT. Amino acid sequence: CASSLDGRDGNTEAFF. Together with reference TRBV11-3 and TRBJ1-1, the CDR3 gives the full variable domain: EAGVVQSPRYKIIEKKQPVAFWCNPISGHNTLYWYLQNLGQGPELLIRYENEEAVDDSQLPKDRFSAERLKGVDSTLKIQPAELGDSAVYLCASSLDGRDGNTEAFFGQGTRLTVV.

The CDR3 sequence is CASSQVGGQGVSGNTIYF. CDR3 nucleotide sequence: TGTGCCAGCAGCCAAGTTGGTGGACAGGGGGTAAGTGGAAACACCATATATTTT. The chain carries TRBV4-2 and TRBJ1-3, with TRBD1 identical over 10 bases. The CDR3 has 18 amino acids. CDR1 is LGHNA and CDR2 is YNFKEQ in the germline V gene. J was trimmed by 3 bases and V by 1 base; bases with no gene match: 9.

The chain joins TRBV27 to TRBJ1-2; 12 nucleotides match TRBD1. From germline, CDR1 is MNHEY and CDR2 SMNVEV (reference sequence). The CDR3 extends over 18 amino acids. The V segment lost 2 bases and the J segment 4 bases; nucleotides outside the gene matches: 11. For the CDR3, the DNA is TGTGCCAGCAGTTTACTCGGGACAGGGGGCTCTTCTAGCTATGGCTACACCTTC. Protein: CASSLLGTGGSSSYGYTF.

The J gene is TRBJ2-7, the V gene TRBV30; the D gene is possibly TRBD1 (6 bases). Trimming stripped 2 bases from V and 4 bases from J, with 12 bases between. This CDR3 contains 13 residues. Germline CDR1 is GTSNPN and CDR2 is SVGIG (reference sequence). CDR3 amino acids: CAWSPGEWYEQYF. CDR3 sequence (DNA): TGTGCCTGGAGTCCAGGGGAGTGGTACGAGCAGTACTTC. The full variable domain, with the rest looked up from reference TRBV30 and TRBJ2-7, is SQTIHQWPATLVQPVGSPLSLECTVEGTSNPNLYWYRQAAGRGLQLLFYSVGIGQISSEVPQNLSASRPQDRQFILSSKKLLLSDSGFYLCAWSPGEWYEQYFGPGTRLTVT.

The chain is built from TRBV9 and TRBJ1-2, with D uncertain. Trimming took 3 bases from V and 8 from J, leaving 11 bases between them. The CDR3 length is 12 residues. CDR1 is SGDLS, CDR2 YYNGEE, per germline. This CDR3 reads CASSGLQRGYTF. The CDR3 nucleotides are TGTGCCAGCAGCGGCCTCCAGAGGGGCTACACCTTC.

The chain uses TRBV5-1 and TRBJ2-7; D not resolved. CDR3 size: 13 residues. CDR1 is SGHRS and CDR2 is YFSETQ in the germline V gene. The germline V and J ends were trimmed by 1 base and 0 bases, with 5 bases remaining between them. The CDR3 region is CASSLFSSYEQYF. The CDR3 bases are TGCGCCAGCAGCTTGTTTAGCTCCTACGAGCAGTACTTC.

V gene TRBV4-2 combines with J gene TRBJ2-5; TRBD2 matches 16 bases. The CDR3 consists of 18 residues. The germline CDR1 and CDR2 sequences are LGHNA and YNFKEQ. With V trimmed by 4 bases and J by 5 bases, 10 bases remained unmatched. The CDR3 loop reads CASSPGIGTSGGVETQYF. For the CDR3, the DNA is TGTGCCAGCAGCCCAGGGATCGGGACTAGCGGGGGGGTGGAGACCCAGTACTTC.

V gene TRBV9 combines with J gene TRBJ2-5; D might be TRBD2 (7 bases). Trimming took off 0 bases at V and 1 base at J, with 13 bases between the two ends. Germline V gene data show CDR1 as SGDLS and CDR2 as YYNGEE. This CDR3 region has 16 residues. CDR3 sequence reads: CASSVGAAGAQETQYF. For the CDR3, the DNA is TGTGCCAGCAGCGTAGGAGCCGCGGGGGCCCAAGAGACCCAGTACTTC.

A few counts support this clone. The chain has TRBV7-3 and TRBJ1-1, with D uncertain. CDR3 size: 13 residues. Trimming stripped 4 bases from V and 1 base from J, with 7 bases between. Germline V CDR1 and CDR2: SGHTA, FQGTGA. This CDR3 reads CASSYSPNTEAFF. DNA of the CDR3: TGTGCCAGCAGCTACTCCCCGAACACTGAAGCTTTCTTT.

The chain is built from TRBV6-2 or TRBV6-3 and TRBJ2-5, with D possibly TRBD2 on 6 matching bases. The length of the CDR3 is 14 residues. CDR1 and CDR2 (germline): MNHEY, SVGEGT. Trimming took off 2 bases at V and 3 bases at J, with 10 bases between the two ends. In nucleotides, the CDR3 is TGTGCCAGCAGTTACGGGCTAGCGAAAGAGACCCAGTACTTC. Residues: CASSYGLAKETQYF.

The chain has TRBV19 and TRBJ1-3; TRBD1 is a possible D gene (5 bases). Trimming stripped 8 bases from V and 0 bases from J, with 14 bases between. CDR1 is LNHDA, CDR2 SQIVND, per germline (reference sequence). The CDR3 loop spans 15 amino acids. This CDR3 reads CASGRGPTSGNTIYF. CDR3 nucleotides: TGTGCCAGTGGAAGGGGCCCGACCTCTGGAAACACCATATATTTT.

CDR3 loop: CAWSYGRAKNIQYF. The CDR3 DNA follows: TGTGCCTGGAGTTATGGAAGAGCCAAAAACATTCAGTACTTC. The rearrangement uses TRBV30 and TRBJ2-4, with D hard to call. V lost 2 bases and J lost 0, with 8 bases in between. The CDR3 runs 14 residues. Germline V lookup: CDR1 GTSNPN, CDR2 SVGIG (reference sequence).

This clone occurred once. The rearrangement uses TRBV7-9 and TRBJ2-7, with TRBD1 identical over 10 bases. Germline V gives CDR1 SEHNR, CDR2 FQNEAQ (reference sequence). The CDR3 contains 15 residues. Trimming removed 5 bases from V and 5 bases from J; junction bases left unmatched: 9. This CDR3 is CASSATGTGVHEQYF. CDR3 sequence (DNA): TGTGCCAGCAGCGCCACCGGGACAGGGGTGCACGAGCAGTACTTC.

The J gene is TRBJ2-7, the V gene TRBV7-9; 7 bases line up with TRBD2. V trimming: 5 bases; J trimming: 0 bases; junction bases outside the gene matches: 4. CDR3 length: 14 amino acids. Germline values: CDR1 SEHNR, CDR2 FQNEAQ (reference sequence). CDR3 sequence reads: CASSPAGTSYEQYF. Written as DNA, the CDR3 is TGTGCCAGCAGCCCAGCGGGGACCTCCTACGAGCAGTACTTC. Full variable domain (missing parts from reference TRBV7-9 and TRBJ2-7): DTGVSQNPRHKITKRGQNVTFRCDPISEHNRLYWYRQTLGQGPEFLTYFQNEAQLEKSRLLSDRFSAERPKGSFSTLEIQRTEQGDSAMYLCASSPAGTSYEQYFGPGTRLTVT.